This record concerns one TCR beta chain sequence. This entry belongs to a study of blood T cell repertoires in COVID-19. This CDR3 comprises 17 residues. From germline, CDR1 is MDHEN and CDR2 SYDVKM. The trim removed 3 bases at V and 0 bases at J, leaving 7 bases unmatched. The data were produced by immunoSEQ multiplex PCR, yet TCRdb's version contains in-frame clones alone and is incomplete. The data contain about 260,000 clones, about nine tenths of them seen just once; the ten biggest clones take up 0.85% to 0.95%. V usage is TRBV28 and J usage is TRBJ2-2; 7 bases are a match to TRBD2. This sequence originates from a man aged 50 to 59 who had been exposed to COVID-19. The sequenced sample consisted of PBMCs or T cells enriched from blood (not recorded which). The CDR3 nucleotides are TGTGCCAGCAGTTTTACAGCGGGGCGATCGAACACCGGGGAGCTGTTTTTT. Protein: CASSFTAGRSNTGELFF.